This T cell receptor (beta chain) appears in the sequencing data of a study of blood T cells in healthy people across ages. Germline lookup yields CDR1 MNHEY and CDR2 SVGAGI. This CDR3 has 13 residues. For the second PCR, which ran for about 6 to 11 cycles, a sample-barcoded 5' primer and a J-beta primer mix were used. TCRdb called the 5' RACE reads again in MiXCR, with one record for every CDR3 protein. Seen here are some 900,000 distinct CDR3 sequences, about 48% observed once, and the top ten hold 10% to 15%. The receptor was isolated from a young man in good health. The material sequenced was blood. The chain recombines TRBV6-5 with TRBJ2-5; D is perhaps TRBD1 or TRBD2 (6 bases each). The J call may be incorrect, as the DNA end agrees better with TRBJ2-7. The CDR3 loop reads CASTRLKGGEQYF. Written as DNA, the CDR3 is TGTGCCAGCACCCGGCTTAAGGGGGGCGAGCAGTACTTC.